Presented here are 30 T cell receptor beta chains from one specimen sequenced in a study of human T cells and chemical hapten exposure. The time point here: patch test 2, 6 weeks after DPC sensitization. As for treatment: therapeutic diphenylcyclopropenone sensitization with weekly scalp DPC. TCRdb reprocessed the RACE reads via MiXCR and lists one record per CDR3 protein. The sample shows 350,000 to 400,000 distinct CDR3 sequences, under 6.5% of them seen only once. Sequencing was performed on whole blood, taken in connection with sensitization to the hapten diphenylcyclopropenone (DPC). Source of these receptors: a woman between 18 and 29 years old with alopecia areata. Some clones in this sample may be carry-over from other donors' samples.

This clonotype was counted a few times. The V call is TRBV27, the J call TRBJ1-2; TRBD1 matches 8 bases. CDR1 MNHEY and CDR2 SMNVEV come from the germline V gene (reference sequence). V lost 3 bases and J lost 8; bases outside the gene matches: 5. The CDR3 covers 13 residues. The CDR3 DNA is TGTGCCAGCAGTTTTCAGGGGGCGAGGGGCTACACCTTC. It specifies CASSFQGARGYTF.

CDR3: CASRHDRRMIQETQYF. CDR3 nucleotides: TGTGCCAGCAGACACGACAGGCGAATGATCCAAGAGACCCAGTACTTC. The V call is TRBV7-8, the J call TRBJ2-5; weak D call: TRBD1 (6 bases). Germline V gives CDR1 SGHVS, CDR2 FQNEAQ. Trimming stripped 6 bases from V and 1 base from J, with 18 bases between. The CDR3 spans 16 residues.

This clonotype was seen repeatedly, ten times or more. This sequence joins TRBV6-6 and TRBJ1-1; 11 bases align to TRBD1. The CDR3 is 15 residues long. CDR1 is MNHNY, CDR2 SVGAGI, per germline (reference sequence). The V segment lost 2 bases and the J segment 5 bases; nucleotides outside the gene matches: 4. DNA of the CDR3: TGTGCCAGCAGTTACGGGACAGGGGGTTTGACTGAAGCTTTCTTT. Translated: CASSYGTGGLTEAFF.

This clonotype was observed a few times. The V gene is TRBV7-9, the J gene TRBJ2-2; D is uncertain. The CDR3 spans 14 residues. Deletions cut 5 bases from V and 1 base from J, with 8 bases between. CDR1 is SEHNR and CDR2 is FQNEAQ in the germline V gene (reference sequence). CDR3 amino acids: CASSPALNTGELFF. DNA for the CDR3: TGTGCCAGCAGCCCCGCCTTGAACACCGGGGAGCTGTTTTTT.

The chain links TRBV5-6 to TRBJ2-1, with TRBD1 matching 7 bases. The V gene end was trimmed by 4 bases and the J gene end by 2 bases; junction bases not matched to a gene: 9. The CDR3 covers 16 residues. CDR1 and CDR2 (germline): SGHDT, YYEEEE. The DNA of the CDR3 is TGTGCCAGCAGCAGGGACAGCCCTTTCACCTACAATGAGCAGTTCTTC. Translation gives CASSRDSPFTYNEQFF. The entire variable domain, with the rest obtained from reference TRBV5-6 and TRBJ2-1, is as follows: DAGVTQSPTHLIKTRGQQVTLRCSPKSGHDTVSWYQQALGQGPQFIFQYYEEEERQRGNFPDRFSGHQFPNYSSELNVNALLLGDSALYLCASSRDSPFTYNEQFFGPGTRLTVL.

Ten or more counts support this clonotype. This chain uses TRBV6-2 or TRBV6-3 with TRBJ2-3; D is uncertain. V lost 0 bases and J lost 0, with 10 bases in between. From germline, CDR1 is MNHEY and CDR2 SVGEGT. This CDR3 is 16 amino acids long. The CDR3 bases are TGTGCCAGCAGTTACTCCAGTTGGGCGAGCACAGATACGCAGTATTTT. Encoded protein: CASSYSSWASTDTQYF.

This clonotype has more than one count but fewer than ten. V and J are TRBV5-1 and TRBJ2-7; D unclear. The V gene lost 0 bases and the J gene lost 7 bases, with 17 bases spanning the gap. The CDR3 runs 15 residues. The germline gives CDR1 SGHRS, CDR2 YFSETQ. CDR3 region: CASSLVGLDAREQYF. CDR3 DNA: TGCGCCAGCAGCTTGGTAGGCCTCGACGCTCGGGAGCAGTACTTC.

This clonotype occurred many times. The chain carries TRBV2 and TRBJ1-2, with no clear D. Trimming removed 4 bases at V and 4 bases at J, with 16 bases between. Germline values: CDR1 SNHLY, CDR2 FYNNEI. The CDR3 extends over 15 amino acids. Written as DNA, the CDR3 is TGTGCCAGCAGTGCACGGGGTAAGCCCGGCTATGGCTACACCTTC. The encoded protein is CASSARGKPGYGYTF.

The rearrangement uses TRBV6-2 or TRBV6-3 and TRBJ2-7, with TRBD1 matching 7 bases. The CDR3 is 13 amino acids. Germline values: CDR1 MNHEY, CDR2 SVGEGT. V shed 5 bases and J 2 bases; nucleotides not matched to a gene: 3. The CDR3 spells CASSDRAPYEQYF. CDR3 bases: TGTGCCAGCAGTGACAGGGCGCCCTACGAGCAGTACTTC.

This clonotype was counted ten times or more. The chain uses TRBV29-1 and TRBJ2-1; D unclear. Trimming cost V 8 bases and J 4 bases, with 9 bases left between them. Per the germline V gene, CDR1 is SQVTM and CDR2 is ANQGSEA. The CDR3 totals 11 residues. The CDR3: CSSQEYNEQFF. CDR3 DNA: TGCAGCTCCCAGGAGTACAATGAGCAGTTCTTC.

This clonotype was counted many times. The chain uses TRBV28 and TRBJ2-1, with TRBD1 matching over 9 bases. The V gene's germline CDR1 is MDHEN and CDR2 SYDVKM. V was pared by 6 bases and J by 8 bases, with 8 bases of the junction left unmatched. The length of the CDR3 is 14 residues. CDR3 in amino acids: CASRLRTGVDEQFF. The CDR3 nucleotides read TGTGCCAGCAGGTTGAGGACAGGGGTCGATGAGCAGTTCTTC.

V gene TRBV4-1 combines with J gene TRBJ2-2; D remains ambiguous. Trimming took 1 base from V and 3 from J, leaving 9 bases between them. CDR1 MGHRA and CDR2 YSYEKL come from the germline V gene. This CDR3 contains 15 residues. This CDR3 is CASSQGALYTGELFF. In DNA form, the CDR3 reads TGCGCCAGCAGCCAAGGCGCGCTGTACACCGGGGAGCTGTTTTTT.

This clonotype was recorded a few times. J is TRBJ2-1 and V is TRBV7-2; D possibly matches TRBD1 or TRBD2 (5 bases each). This CDR3 is 13 amino acids long. Trimming took 3 bases from V and 8 from J, leaving 11 bases between them. CDR1 and CDR2 (germline): SGHTA, FQGNSA. This CDR3 is CASSFVRGDEQFF. In nucleotides, the CDR3 is TGTGCCAGCAGCTTCGTGAGGGGCGATGAGCAGTTCTTC.

This clonotype was detected once. One base away lies a much larger clone, so this may be a sequencing read error. V is TRBV7-9 and J is TRBJ1-2; D gene unclear. The CDR3 runs 14 residues. Trimming stripped 6 bases from V and 2 bases from J, with 13 bases between. CDR1 and CDR2 from the germline V gene are SEHNR and FQNEAQ (reference sequence). CDR3: CASRTGLGNYGYTF. Here the CDR3 DNA reads TGTGCCAGCAGAACCGGACTGGGAAACTATGGCTACACCTTC.

The table lists this clonotype with a few counts. V usage is TRBV29-1 and J usage is TRBJ2-7; 12 bases are shared with TRBD1. V shed 6 bases and J 4 bases; nucleotides not matched to a gene: 7. The germline V gene has CDR1 SQVTM and CDR2 ANQGSEA. CDR3 length equals 14 residues. Here the CDR3 reads CSVAGTGGGYEQYF. CDR3 bases: TGCAGCGTGGCCGGGACAGGGGGCGGATACGAGCAGTACTTC.

This clonotype was picked up many times. The V gene is TRBV7-2, the J gene TRBJ2-3; 7 positions agree with TRBD1. Germline-derived CDR1 and CDR2 are SGHTA and FQGNSA. J lost 3 bases, V lost 5 bases, and 11 bases had no gene match. This CDR3 is 16 amino acids long. CDR3 in DNA: TGTGCCAGCAGCCGTCAGGGGACAGCAAGAACAGATACGCAGTATTTT. Translated: CASSRQGTARTDTQYF.

There are a few counts of this clonotype. The gene calls are TRBV7-9 and TRBJ2-1; D is undetermined. Per the germline V gene, CDR1 is SEHNR and CDR2 is FQNEAQ (reference sequence). Trimming removed 3 bases at V and 4 bases at J, with 13 bases between. The CDR3 has 15 residues. CDR3 DNA: TGTGCCAGCAGCTTTAGTTATTTACAGTACAATGAGCAGTTCTTC. It translates to CASSFSYLQYNEQFF.

This clonotype has at least ten counts. The chain is built from TRBV4-1 and TRBJ1-1, with TRBD1 identical over 7 bases. CDR3 size: 14 residues. From germline, CDR1 is MGHRA and CDR2 YSYEKL. With 6 bases clipped from V and 4 bases from J, the junction kept 8 bases outside the gene matches. CDR3 nucleotides: TGCGCCAGCAGGTACAGGGGAATCCGCACTGAAGCTTTCTTT. This gives the protein CASRYRGIRTEAFF.

The chain couples TRBV4-2 to TRBJ2-1, with D perhaps TRBD1 (5 bases). V was clipped by 1 base and J by 5 bases, with 12 bases between them. The V gene's germline CDR1 is LGHNA and CDR2 YNFKEQ. The CDR3 length is 15 residues. In nucleotides, the CDR3 is TGTGCCAGCAGCCAAGCTACAGGCGGACACAATGAGCAGTTCTTC. Protein sequence: CASSQATGGHNEQFF.

The chain has TRBV6-4 and TRBJ2-1; 8 bases agree with TRBD2. Germline V gene data show CDR1 as MRHNA and CDR2 as SNTAGT. J was trimmed by 6 bases and V by 3 bases; bases with no gene match: 10. CDR3 length: 16 amino acids. The chain's CDR3 is CASSDGTSGDSNEQFF. The CDR3 DNA follows: TGTGCCAGCAGTGATGGAACTAGCGGAGACTCCAATGAGCAGTTCTTC.

This clonotype was found a few times. The V and J genes are TRBV2 and TRBJ2-1; perhaps TRBD1 as D (5 bases). The CDR3 spans 15 residues. The germline gives CDR1 SNHLY, CDR2 FYNNEI. Between the trimmed V and J ends, which lost 6 bases and 6 bases, there was a span of 18 bases. The CDR3 sequence: CASSLGSDSGNEQFF. The DNA of the CDR3 is TGTGCCAGCAGCTTGGGCAGTGACAGTGGCAATGAGCAGTTCTTC.

The chain employs TRBV28 and TRBJ2-3; a weak D match, TRBD2 (6 bases). The ends were cut back, 5 bases at V and 8 bases at J, with 11 bases in the middle. CDR1 and CDR2 (germline): MDHEN, SYDVKM. This CDR3 is built from 12 residues. Written as DNA, the CDR3 is TGTGCCAGCAGTCTCAAGGAGGGTACGCAGTATTTT. It codes for CASSLKEGTQYF.

This clonotype has a count of ten or more. This rearrangement joins TRBV20-1 to TRBJ1-2; D gene uncertain. V was clipped by 4 bases and J by 11 bases, with 8 bases between them. Per the germline V gene, CDR1 is DFQATT and CDR2 is SNEGSKA (reference sequence). The CDR3 totals 9 residues. CDR3 sequence: CSAMDFYTF. The CDR3 bases are TGCAGTGCTATGGATTTTTACACCTTC.

This clonotype was counted many times. This chain joins TRBV20-1 and TRBJ1-2; D not resolved. Germline CDR1 is DFQATT and CDR2 is SNEGSKA (reference sequence). V was pared by 2 bases and J by 4 bases, with 11 bases between. The CDR3 has 13 residues. The CDR3 is CSARNTAIYGYTF. The CDR3 DNA reads as TGCAGTGCTAGAAATACAGCGATCTATGGCTACACCTTC.

The chain has TRBV4-3 and TRBJ2-1; TRBD1 agrees at 9 bases. Looked up from germline, CDR1 is LGHNA and CDR2 is YSLEER. J lost 0 bases, V lost 3 bases, and 3 bases had no gene match. The CDR3 runs 16 residues. For the CDR3, the DNA is TGCGCCAGCAGCCAGTCGACAGGGGGCTCCTACAATGAGCAGTTCTTC. It yields the protein CASSQSTGGSYNEQFF.

V is TRBV29-1 and J is TRBJ2-3; D possibly corresponds to TRBD2 (6 bases). This CDR3 region has 19 residues. In germline, CDR1 is SQVTM, CDR2 ANQGSEA. V was pared by 0 bases and J by 2 bases, with 24 bases between. The CDR3 spells CSVEEEIGPRLDITDTQYF. For the CDR3, the DNA is TGCAGCGTTGAAGAGGAAATCGGGCCTAGACTAGACATCACAGATACGCAGTATTTT.

As regards this clonotype: This may stem from a read error, because a much larger clone lies one nucleotide away. The chain has TRBV14 and TRBJ1-2, with D perhaps matching TRBD1 (5 bases). Germline CDR1 is SGHDN and CDR2 is FVKESK. CDR3 length equals 16 residues. Trimming left V 3 bases short and J 1 base short, with 15 bases between. CDR3 in DNA: TGTGCCAGCAGCCATACGGGACCGATAAATAACTATGGCTACACCTTC. Protein product: CASSHTGPINNYGYTF.

J is TRBJ1-1 and V is TRBV7-9; a weak D match, TRBD1 (5 bases). The V end was cut by 5 bases, the J end by 0 bases, with 13 bases between. Germline CDR1 and CDR2: SEHNR and FQNEAQ (reference sequence). The CDR3 spans 15 residues. CDR3 sequence (DNA): TGTGCCAGCAGCAGCAGGGCCACCCTGAACACTGAAGCTTTCTTT. It translates to CASSSRATLNTEAFF.

The J gene is TRBJ1-1, the V gene TRBV5-1; perhaps TRBD1 as D (6 bases). The CDR3 has 18 residues. The germline V gene encodes CDR1 SGHRS and CDR2 YFSETQ. Trimming took 0 bases from V and 0 from J, leaving 18 bases between them. The CDR3 protein is CASSLDRASGTLNTEAFF. CDR3 DNA: TGCGCCAGCAGCTTGGACAGGGCCTCCGGGACCCTGAACACTGAAGCTTTCTTT.

Ten or more counts support this clonotype. This chain connects TRBV6-1 to TRBJ2-1; D perhaps matches TRBD2 (6 bases). CDR3 length: 13 residues. V shed 8 bases and J shed 8 bases, with 16 bases lying between them. Looked up from germline, CDR1 is MNHNS and CDR2 is SASEGT. The CDR3 region is CASAVVSGDEQFF. CDR3 nucleotide sequence: TGTGCCAGCGCAGTGGTTTCGGGGGATGAGCAGTTCTTC.